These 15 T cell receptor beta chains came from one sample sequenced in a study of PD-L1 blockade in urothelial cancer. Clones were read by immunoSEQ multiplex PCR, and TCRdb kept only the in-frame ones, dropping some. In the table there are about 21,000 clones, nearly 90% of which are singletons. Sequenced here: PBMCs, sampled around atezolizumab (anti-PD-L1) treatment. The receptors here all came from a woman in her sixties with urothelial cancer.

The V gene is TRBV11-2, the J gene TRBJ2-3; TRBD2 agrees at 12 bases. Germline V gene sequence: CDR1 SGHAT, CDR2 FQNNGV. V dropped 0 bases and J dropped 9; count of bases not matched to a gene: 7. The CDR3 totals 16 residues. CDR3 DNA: TGTGCCAGCAGCTTAGAGGTGGCTAGCGGGAGGGGAACGCAGTATTTT. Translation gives CASSLEVASGRGTQYF.

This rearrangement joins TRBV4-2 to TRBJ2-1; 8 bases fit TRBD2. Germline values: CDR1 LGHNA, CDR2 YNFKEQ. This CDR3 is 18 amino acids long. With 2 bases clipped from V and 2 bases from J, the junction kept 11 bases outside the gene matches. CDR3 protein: CASSQSSGSMATYNEQFF. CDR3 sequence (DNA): TGTGCCAGCAGCCAAAGCAGCGGGAGTATGGCAACCTACAATGAGCAGTTCTTC.

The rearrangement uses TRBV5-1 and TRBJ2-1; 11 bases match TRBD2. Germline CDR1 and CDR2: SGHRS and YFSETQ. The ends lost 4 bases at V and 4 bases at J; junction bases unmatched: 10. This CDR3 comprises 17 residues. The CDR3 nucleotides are TGCGCCAGCAGCCTTTTCGGACGGACTAGCGGGTACAATGAGCAGTTCTTC. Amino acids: CASSLFGRTSGYNEQFF.

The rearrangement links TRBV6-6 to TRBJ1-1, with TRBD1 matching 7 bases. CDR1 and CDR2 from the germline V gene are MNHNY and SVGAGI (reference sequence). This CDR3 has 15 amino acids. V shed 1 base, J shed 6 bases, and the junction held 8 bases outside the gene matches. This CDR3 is CASSYWSLRGAEAFF. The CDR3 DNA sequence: TGTGCCAGCAGTTACTGGAGCCTCAGGGGGGCTGAAGCTTTCTTT.

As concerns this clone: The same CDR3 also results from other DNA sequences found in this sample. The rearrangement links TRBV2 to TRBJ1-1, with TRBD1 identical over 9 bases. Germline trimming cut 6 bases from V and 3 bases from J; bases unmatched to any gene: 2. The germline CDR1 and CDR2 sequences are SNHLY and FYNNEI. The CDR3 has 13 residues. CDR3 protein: CASSGQGYTEAFF. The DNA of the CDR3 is TGTGCCAGCAGCGGACAGGGGTACACTGAAGCTTTCTTT.

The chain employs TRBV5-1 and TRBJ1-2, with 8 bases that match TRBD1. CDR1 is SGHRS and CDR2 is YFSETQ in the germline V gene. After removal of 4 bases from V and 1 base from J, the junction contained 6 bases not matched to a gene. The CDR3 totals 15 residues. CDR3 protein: CASSTTDRVNYGYTF. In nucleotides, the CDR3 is TGCGCCAGCAGCACAACGGACAGGGTTAACTATGGCTACACCTTC.

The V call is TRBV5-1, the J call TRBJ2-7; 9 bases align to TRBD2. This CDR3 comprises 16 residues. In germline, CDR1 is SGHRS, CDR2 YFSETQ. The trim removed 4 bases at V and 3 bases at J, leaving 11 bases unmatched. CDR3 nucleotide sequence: TGCGCCAGCAGCCCGGGCGGGAGGGCCGTTCTCTACGAGCAGTACTTC. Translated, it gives CASSPGGRAVLYEQYF.

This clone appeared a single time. Here the CDR3 reads CASSLLEATGKSISQPQHF. CDR3 DNA: TGTGCCAGCAGCTTATTGGAGGCGACAGGGAAGTCCATCAGTCAGCCCCAGCATTTT. The chain is built from TRBV7-3 and TRBJ1-5; TRBD1 agrees at 7 bases. The germline V gene has CDR1 SGHTA and CDR2 FQGTGA. The CDR3 covers 19 residues. J lost 6 bases, V lost 2 bases, and 19 bases had no gene match. Looking up the rest from reference TRBV7-3 and TRBJ1-5 gives the full variable domain: GAGVSQTPSNKVTEKGKYVELRCDPISGHTALYWYRQSLGQGPEFLIYFQGTGAADDSGLPNDRFFAVRPEGSVSTLKIQRTERGDSAVYLCASSLLEATGKSISQPQHFGDGTRLSIL.

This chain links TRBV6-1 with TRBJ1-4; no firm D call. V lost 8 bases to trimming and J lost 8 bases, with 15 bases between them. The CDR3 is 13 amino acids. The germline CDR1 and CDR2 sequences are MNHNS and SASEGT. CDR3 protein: CASAGGGREKLFF. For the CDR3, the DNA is TGTGCCAGCGCGGGAGGAGGGAGGGAAAAACTGTTTTTT.

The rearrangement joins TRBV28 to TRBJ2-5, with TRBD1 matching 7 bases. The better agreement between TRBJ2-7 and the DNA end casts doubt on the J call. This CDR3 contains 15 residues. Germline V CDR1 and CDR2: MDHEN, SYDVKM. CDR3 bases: TGTGCCAGCAGTTTCCCCACAGGGGTGAGGAACGAGCAGTACTTC. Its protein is CASSFPTGVRNEQYF.

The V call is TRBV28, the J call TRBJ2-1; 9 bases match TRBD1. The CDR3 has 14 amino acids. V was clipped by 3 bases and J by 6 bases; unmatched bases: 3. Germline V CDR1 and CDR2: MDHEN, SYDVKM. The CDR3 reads CASSLGDRVNEQFF. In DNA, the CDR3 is TGTGCCAGCAGTTTGGGGGACAGGGTCAATGAGCAGTTCTTC.

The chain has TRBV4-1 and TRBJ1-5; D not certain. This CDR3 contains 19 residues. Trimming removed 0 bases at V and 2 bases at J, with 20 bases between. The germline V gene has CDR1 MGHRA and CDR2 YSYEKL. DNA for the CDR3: TGCGCCAGCAGCCAAGATGACTTGTGGGGAGGGTTTGGCAATCAGCCCCAGCATTTT. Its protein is CASSQDDLWGGFGNQPQHF.

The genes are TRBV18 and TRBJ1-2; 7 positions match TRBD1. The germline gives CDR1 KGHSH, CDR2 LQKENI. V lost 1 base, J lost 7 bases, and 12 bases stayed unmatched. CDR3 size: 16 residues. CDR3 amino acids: CASSPRNKGATGGYTF. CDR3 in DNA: TGTGCCAGCTCACCACGCAATAAGGGGGCTACTGGTGGCTACACCTTC.

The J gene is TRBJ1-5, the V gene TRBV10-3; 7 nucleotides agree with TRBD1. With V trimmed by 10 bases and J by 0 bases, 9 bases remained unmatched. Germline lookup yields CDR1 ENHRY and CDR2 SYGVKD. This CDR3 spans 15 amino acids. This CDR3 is CATRGQTNSNQPQHF. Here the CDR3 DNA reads TGTGCCACCAGGGGACAGACAAATAGCAATCAGCCCCAGCATTTT.

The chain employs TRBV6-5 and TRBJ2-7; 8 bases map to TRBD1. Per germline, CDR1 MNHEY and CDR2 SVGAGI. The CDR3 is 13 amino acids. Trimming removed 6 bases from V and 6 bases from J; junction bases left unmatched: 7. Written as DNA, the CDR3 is TGTGCCAGCAGCTCCGGGACAGGAGGCGAGCAGTACTTC. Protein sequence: CASSSGTGGEQYF.